This TCR beta chain was recorded in a study of OX40 agonist ivuxolimab in advanced cancers. As for the study in general: An anti-OX40 (CD134) antibody with agonistic activity, ivuxolimab, was administered to patients.

The germline CDR1 and CDR2 sequences are LNHDA and SQIVND (reference sequence). V was pared by 6 bases and J by 2 bases, with 13 bases between. The length of the CDR3 is 15 residues. The table came from immunoSEQ multiplex PCR; TCRdb's copy has only in-frame clones and leaves some out. Of approximately 45,000 clones listed, just under 95% are singletons. This specimen was CD4+ or CD8+ T cells sorted from blood, taken in a trial of the OX40 agonist ivuxolimab. The receptor comes from an adult with an advanced solid tumor such as melanoma, head and neck, liver or kidney cancer. This chain connects TRBV19 to TRBJ2-2, with D tentatively TRBD2 (6 bases). For the CDR3, the DNA is TGTGCCAGTAGGACTAGATGGGAAAACACCGGGGAGCTGTTTTTT. It specifies CASRTRWENTGELFF. Drawing the rest from reference TRBV19 and TRBJ2-2, the complete variable domain is DGGITQSPKYLFRKEGQNVTLSCEQNLNHDAMYWYRQDPGQGLRLIYYSQIVNDFQKGDIAEGYSVSREKKESFPLTVTSAQKNPTAFYLCASRTRWENTGELFFGEGSRLTVL.